This TCR beta chain is from a study of blood T cell repertoires in COVID-19. CDR1 and CDR2 (germline): MNHEY, SMNVEV (reference sequence). The CDR3 sequence is 14 residues long. V was cut by 7 bases and J by 1 base, with 13 bases left in between. Original handling: Estimated nucleated cell counts came from reference gene primer amplification. Data came from immunoSEQ multiplex PCR; TCRdb stores just in-frame clones and leaves some out. The V and J calls and clone size were taken over from that table, and D and trimming were inferred from the DNA. Of over 140,000 clones listed, about three quarters are singletons.

The rearrangement links TRBV27 to TRBJ1-1, with D unresolved. Sequencing was done on a sample of peripheral blood. This receptor was obtained from a woman of 80 years or more with active or convalescent COVID-19. CDR3 DNA: TGTGCCAGCATCGAGCGAGGGAAGAACACTGAAGCTTTCTTT. Its protein is CASIERGKNTEAFF.